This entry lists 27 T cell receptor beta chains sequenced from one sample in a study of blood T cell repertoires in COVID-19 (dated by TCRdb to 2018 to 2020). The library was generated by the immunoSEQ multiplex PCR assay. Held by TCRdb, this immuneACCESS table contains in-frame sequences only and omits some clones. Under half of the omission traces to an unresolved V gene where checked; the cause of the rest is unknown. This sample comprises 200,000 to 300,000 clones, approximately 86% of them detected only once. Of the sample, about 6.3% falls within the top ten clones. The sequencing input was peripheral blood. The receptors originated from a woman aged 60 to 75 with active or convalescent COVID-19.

CDR3 sequence (DNA): TGTGCCAGTAGTATAGGTAGCGGGAACCTCTACGAGCAGTACTTC. This translates into CASSIGSGNLYEQYF. V and J are TRBV19 and TRBJ2-7, with 8 nucleotides matching TRBD2. Germline lookup yields CDR1 LNHDA and CDR2 SQIVND (reference sequence). J gave up 3 bases and V 1 base, and 5 bases lay outside the gene matches. The CDR3 loop spans 15 amino acids.

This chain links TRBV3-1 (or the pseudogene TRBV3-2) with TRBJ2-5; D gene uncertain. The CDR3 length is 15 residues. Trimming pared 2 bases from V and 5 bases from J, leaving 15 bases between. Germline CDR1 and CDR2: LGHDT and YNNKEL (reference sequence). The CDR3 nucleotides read TGTGCCAGCAGCCAATTTTCCTACCCACGTGAGACCCAGTACTTC. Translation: CASSQFSYPRETQYF.

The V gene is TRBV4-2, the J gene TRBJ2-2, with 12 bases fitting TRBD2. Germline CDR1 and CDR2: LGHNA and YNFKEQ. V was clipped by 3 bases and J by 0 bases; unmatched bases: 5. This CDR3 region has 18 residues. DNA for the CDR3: TGTGCCAGCAGCCATACTAGCGGGGGGACCTCGAACACCGGGGAGCTGTTTTTT. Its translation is CASSHTSGGTSNTGELFF.

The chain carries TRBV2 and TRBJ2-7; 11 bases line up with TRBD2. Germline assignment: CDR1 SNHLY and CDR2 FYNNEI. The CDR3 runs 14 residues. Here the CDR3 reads CASLLAGAGYEQYF. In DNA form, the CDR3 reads TGTGCAAGCCTACTAGCGGGAGCGGGCTACGAGCAGTACTTC.

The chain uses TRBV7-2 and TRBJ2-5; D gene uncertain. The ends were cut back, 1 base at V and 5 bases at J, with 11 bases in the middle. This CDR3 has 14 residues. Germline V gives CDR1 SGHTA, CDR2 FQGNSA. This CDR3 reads CASSLGYGAETQYF. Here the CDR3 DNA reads TGTGCCAGCAGCTTAGGATACGGAGCCGAGACCCAGTACTTC. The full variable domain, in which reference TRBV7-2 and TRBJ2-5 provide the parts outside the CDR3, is GAGVSQSPSNKVTEKGKDVELRCDPISGHTALYWYRQSLGQGLEFLIYFQGNSAPDKSGLPSDRFSAERTGGSVSTLTIQRTQQEDSAVYLCASSLGYGAETQYFGPGTRLLVL.

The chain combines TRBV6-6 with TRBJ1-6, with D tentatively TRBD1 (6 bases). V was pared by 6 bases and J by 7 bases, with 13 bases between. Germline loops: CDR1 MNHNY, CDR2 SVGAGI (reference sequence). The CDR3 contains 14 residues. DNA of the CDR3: TGTGCCAGCAGCCTAGACAGGAGAAATTCACCCCTCCACTTT. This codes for CASSLDRRNSPLHF.

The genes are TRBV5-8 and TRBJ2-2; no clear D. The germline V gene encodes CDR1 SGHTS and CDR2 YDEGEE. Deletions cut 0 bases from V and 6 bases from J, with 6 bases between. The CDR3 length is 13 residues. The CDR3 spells CASSLVFAGELFF. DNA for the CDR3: TGTGCCAGCAGCTTGGTCTTTGCCGGGGAGCTGTTTTTT.

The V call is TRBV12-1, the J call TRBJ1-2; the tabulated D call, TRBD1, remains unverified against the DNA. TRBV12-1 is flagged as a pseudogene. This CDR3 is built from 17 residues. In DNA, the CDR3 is TGTGCCAGCAGCTTTGAGGGACAGGGGCTGGGTGGGTATGGCTACACCTTC. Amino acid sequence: CASSFEGQGLGGYGYTF.

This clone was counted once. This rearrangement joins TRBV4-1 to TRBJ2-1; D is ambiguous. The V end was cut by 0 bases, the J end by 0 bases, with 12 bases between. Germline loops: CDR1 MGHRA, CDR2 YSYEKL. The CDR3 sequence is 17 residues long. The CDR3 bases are TGCGCCAGCAGCCAAGACCTGACGGAGTACTCCTACAATGAGCAGTTCTTC. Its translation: CASSQDLTEYSYNEQFF.

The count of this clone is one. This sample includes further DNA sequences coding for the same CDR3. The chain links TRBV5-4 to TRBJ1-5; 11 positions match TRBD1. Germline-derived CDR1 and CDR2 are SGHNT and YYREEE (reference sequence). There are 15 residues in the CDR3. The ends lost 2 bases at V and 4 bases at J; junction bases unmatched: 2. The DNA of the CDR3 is TGTGCCAGCAGCTTAGGACAGGGGGCAAATCAGCCCCAGCATTTT. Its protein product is CASSLGQGANQPQHF. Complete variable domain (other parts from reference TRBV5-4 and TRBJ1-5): ETGVTQSPTHLIKTRGQQVTLRCSSQSGHNTVSWYQQALGQGPQFIFQYYREEENGRGNFPPRFSGLQFPNYSSELNVNALELDDSALYLCASSLGQGANQPQHFGDGTRLSIL.

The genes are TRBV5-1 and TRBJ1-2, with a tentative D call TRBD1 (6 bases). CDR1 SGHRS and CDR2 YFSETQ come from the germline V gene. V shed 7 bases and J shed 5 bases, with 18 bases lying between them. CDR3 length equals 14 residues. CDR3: CASHDQGQMYGYTF. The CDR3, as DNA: TGCGCCAGCCACGACCAGGGACAAATGTATGGCTACACCTTC.

The DNA for the CDR3 is TGTGCCAGCAGTGAGGGGACAGTTGATTCACCCCTCCACTTT. Protein sequence: CASSEGTVDSPLHF. The genes are TRBV2 and TRBJ1-6, with 7 nucleotides matching TRBD1. The CDR3 extends over 14 amino acids. V lost 3 bases to trimming and J lost 8 bases; unmatched junction nucleotides: 4. The germline V gene has CDR1 SNHLY and CDR2 FYNNEI.

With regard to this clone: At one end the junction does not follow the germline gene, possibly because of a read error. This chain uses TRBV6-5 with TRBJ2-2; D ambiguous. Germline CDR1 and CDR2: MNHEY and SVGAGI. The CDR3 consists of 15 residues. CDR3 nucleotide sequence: TGTGCCAGCAGCTACTCCCCAGGGAACACCGGGGAGCTGTTTTTT. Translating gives CASSYSPGNTGELFF.

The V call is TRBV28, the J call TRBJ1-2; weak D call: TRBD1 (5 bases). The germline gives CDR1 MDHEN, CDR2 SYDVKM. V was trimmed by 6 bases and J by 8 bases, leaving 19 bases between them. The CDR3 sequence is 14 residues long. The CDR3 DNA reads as TGTGCCAGCAGATTCAACCCCCAAGGGGCCGGCTACACCTTC. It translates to CASRFNPQGAGYTF.

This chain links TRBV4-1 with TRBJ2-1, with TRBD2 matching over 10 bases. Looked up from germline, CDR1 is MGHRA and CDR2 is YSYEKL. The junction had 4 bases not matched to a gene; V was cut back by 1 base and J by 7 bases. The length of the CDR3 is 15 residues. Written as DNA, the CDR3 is TGCGCCAGCAGCCAAGCACTAGCGGGGCAAAATGAGCAGTTCTTC. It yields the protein CASSQALAGQNEQFF.

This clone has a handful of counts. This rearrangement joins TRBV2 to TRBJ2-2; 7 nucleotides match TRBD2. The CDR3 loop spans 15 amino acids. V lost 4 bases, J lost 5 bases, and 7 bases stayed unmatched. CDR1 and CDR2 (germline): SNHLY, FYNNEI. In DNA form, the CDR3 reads TGTGCCAGCAGTGTTGGCGGGAGCTGGACCGGGGAGCTGTTTTTT. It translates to CASSVGGSWTGELFF.

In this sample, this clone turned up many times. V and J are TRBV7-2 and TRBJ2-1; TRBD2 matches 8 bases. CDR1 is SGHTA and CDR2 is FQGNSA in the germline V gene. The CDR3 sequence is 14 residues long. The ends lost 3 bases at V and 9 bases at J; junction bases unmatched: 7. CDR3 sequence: CASSFLTGGVEQFF. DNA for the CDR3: TGTGCCAGCAGCTTTCTGACCGGGGGGGTTGAGCAGTTCTTC.

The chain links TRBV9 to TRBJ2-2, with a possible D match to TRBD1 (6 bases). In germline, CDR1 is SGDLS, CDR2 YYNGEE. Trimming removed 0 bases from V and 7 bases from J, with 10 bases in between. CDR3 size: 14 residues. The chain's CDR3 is CASSVVGAGGELFF. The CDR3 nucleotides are TGTGCCAGCAGCGTAGTGGGGGCAGGCGGGGAGCTGTTTTTT.

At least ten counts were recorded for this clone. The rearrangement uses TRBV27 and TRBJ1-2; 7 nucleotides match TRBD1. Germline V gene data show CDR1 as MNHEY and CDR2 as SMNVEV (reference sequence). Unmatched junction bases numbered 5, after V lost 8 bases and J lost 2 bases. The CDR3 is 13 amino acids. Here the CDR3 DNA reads TGTGCCAGCTCCAGGGGGTACAACTATGGCTACACCTTC. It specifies CASSRGYNYGYTF.

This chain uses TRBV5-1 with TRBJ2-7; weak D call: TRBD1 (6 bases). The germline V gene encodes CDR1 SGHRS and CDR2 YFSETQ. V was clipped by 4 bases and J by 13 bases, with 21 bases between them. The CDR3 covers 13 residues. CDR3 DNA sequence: TGCGCCAGCAGCCCTGGACAGCGCCTTTTCTCTTACTTC. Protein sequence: CASSPGQRLFSYF.

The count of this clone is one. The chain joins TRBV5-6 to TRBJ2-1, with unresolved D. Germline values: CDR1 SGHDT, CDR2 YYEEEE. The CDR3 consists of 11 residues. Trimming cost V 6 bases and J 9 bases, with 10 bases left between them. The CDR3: CASIKNFEQFF. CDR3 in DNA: TGTGCCAGCATCAAAAATTTTGAGCAGTTCTTC. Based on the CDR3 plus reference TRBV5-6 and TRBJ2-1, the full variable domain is DAGVTQSPTHLIKTRGQQVTLRCSPKSGHDTVSWYQQALGQGPQFIFQYYEEEERQRGNFPDRFSGHQFPNYSSELNVNALLLGDSALYLCASIKNFEQFFGPGTRLTVL.

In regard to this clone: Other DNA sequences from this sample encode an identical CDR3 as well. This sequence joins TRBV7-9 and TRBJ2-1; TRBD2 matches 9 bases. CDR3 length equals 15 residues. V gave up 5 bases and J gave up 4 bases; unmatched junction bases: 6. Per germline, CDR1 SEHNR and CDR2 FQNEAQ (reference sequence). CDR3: CASSPLAGGYNEQFF. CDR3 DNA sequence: TGTGCCAGCAGCCCATTGGCGGGGGGGTACAATGAGCAGTTCTTC.

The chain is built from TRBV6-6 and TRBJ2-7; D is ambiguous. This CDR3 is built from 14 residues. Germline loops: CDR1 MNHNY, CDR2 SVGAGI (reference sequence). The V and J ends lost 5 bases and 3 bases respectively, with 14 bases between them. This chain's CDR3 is CASSPRPGYYEQYF. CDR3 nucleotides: TGTGCCAGCAGTCCCAGACCGGGTTACTACGAGCAGTACTTC.

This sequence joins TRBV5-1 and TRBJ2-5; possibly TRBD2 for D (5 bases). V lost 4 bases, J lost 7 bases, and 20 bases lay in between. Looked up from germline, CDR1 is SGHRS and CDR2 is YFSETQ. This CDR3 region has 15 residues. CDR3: CASSTSGPAFGTQYF. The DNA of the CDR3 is TGCGCCAGCAGCACAAGCGGACCCGCGTTCGGGACCCAGTACTTC.

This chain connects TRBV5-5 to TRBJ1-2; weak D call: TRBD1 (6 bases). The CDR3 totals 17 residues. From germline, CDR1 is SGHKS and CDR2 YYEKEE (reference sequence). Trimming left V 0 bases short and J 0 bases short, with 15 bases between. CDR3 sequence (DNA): TGTGCCAGCAGCTTGGGAGGGACAAGGGAAGCTAACTATGGCTACACCTTC. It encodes CASSLGGTREANYGYTF.

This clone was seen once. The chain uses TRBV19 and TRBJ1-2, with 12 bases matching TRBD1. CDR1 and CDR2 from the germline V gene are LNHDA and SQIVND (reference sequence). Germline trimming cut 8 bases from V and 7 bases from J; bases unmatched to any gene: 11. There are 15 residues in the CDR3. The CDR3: CASAGTGGVYSGYTF. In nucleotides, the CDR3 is TGTGCCAGTGCCGGGACAGGGGGCGTTTACAGTGGCTACACCTTC.

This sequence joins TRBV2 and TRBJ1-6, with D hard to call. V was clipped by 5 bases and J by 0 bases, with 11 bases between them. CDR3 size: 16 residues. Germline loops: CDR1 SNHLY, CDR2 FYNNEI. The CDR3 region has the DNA TGTGCCAGCAGTTCCGAAAGGAGCTCCTATAATTCACCCCTCCACTTT. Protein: CASSSERSSYNSPLHF.